A selection of T cell receptor beta chains follows, all from one sample in a study of blood T cell repertoires in COVID-19. Generated by immunoSEQ multiplex PCR, the TCRdb table keeps only in-frame clones and is missing some. In the table there are around 160,000 clones, 75% to 85% of which are singletons. The sample consisted of peripheral blood. The source is a human donor in a cohort sampled during active COVID-19. The CDR3 runs from the conserved cysteine through the conserved F or W. The D gene is left open where the match is weak. Rows give clone size only sometimes, using once, few, many, or a class for an expanded clone.

clone size: -; J gene: TRBJ1-1; V gene: TRBV2; D gene: -; CDR3 length: 13; CDR3 protein: CASSEFRGSEAFF; CDR3 DNA: TGTGCCAGCAGTGAGTTTCGGGGGTCTGAAGCTTTCTTT
clone size: once; J gene: TRBJ2-1; V gene: TRBV27; D gene: TRBD1; CDR3 length: 14; CDR3 protein: CASRRTGDYNEQFF; CDR3 DNA: TGTGCCAGCAGGCGGACAGGGGACTACAATGAGCAGTTCTTC
clone size: few; J gene: TRBJ1-6; V gene: TRBV14; D gene: -; CDR3 length: 20; CDR3 protein: CASSQQGRRMAGSYNSPLHF; CDR3 DNA: TGTGCCAGCAGTCAGCAGGGCCGTCGGATGGCCGGCTCCTATAATTCACCCCTCCACTTT
clone size: -; J gene: TRBJ2-7; V gene: TRBV7-2; D gene: -; CDR3 length: 15; CDR3 protein: CASSLAGGPGYEQYF; CDR3 DNA: TGTGCCAGCAGCTTAGCGGGGGGGCCGGGGTACGAGCAGTACTTC
clone size: -; J gene: TRBJ2-7; V gene: TRBV6-5; D gene: -; CDR3 length: 15; CDR3 protein: CASSSTGFYPYEQYF; CDR3 DNA: TGTGCCAGCAGTAGTACAGGGTTTTATCCCTACGAGCAGTACTTC
clone size: few; J gene: TRBJ1-4; V gene: TRBV6-5; D gene: TRBD1; CDR3 length: 13; CDR3 protein: CASSGQGHEKLFF; CDR3 DNA: TGTGCCAGCAGCGGACAGGGGCATGAAAAACTGTTTTTT
clone size: -; J gene: TRBJ1-1; V gene: TRBV6-5; D gene: -; CDR3 length: 13; CDR3 protein: CASSYSYDTEAFF; CDR3 DNA: TGTGCCAGCAGTTACTCCTATGACACTGAAGCTTTCTTT
clone size: -; J gene: TRBJ2-7; V gene: TRBV6-5; D gene: TRBD1; CDR3 length: 12; CDR3 protein: CASSRDRGEQYF; CDR3 DNA: TGTGCCAGCAGTAGGGACAGGGGCGAGCAGTACTTC
clone size: once; J gene: TRBJ1-1; V gene: TRBV7-9; D gene: TRBD1; CDR3 length: 14; CDR3 protein: CASSSGDRAREAFF; CDR3 DNA: TGTGCCAGCAGCTCTGGGGACAGGGCCCGTGAAGCTTTCTTT
clone size: -; J gene: TRBJ1-1; V gene: TRBV30; D gene: -; CDR3 length: 15; CDR3 protein: CAWTIGGHPNTEAFF; CDR3 DNA: TGTGCCTGGACCATAGGGGGACACCCGAACACTGAAGCTTTCTTT
clone size: -; J gene: TRBJ1-2; V gene: TRBV2; D gene: -; CDR3 length: 9; CDR3 protein: CASSPGFAF; CDR3 DNA: TGTGCCAGCAGTCCAGGGTTCGCCTTC
clone size: -; J gene: TRBJ2-7; V gene: TRBV29-1; D gene: -; CDR3 length: 13; CDR3 protein: CSVEPGGSYEQYF; CDR3 DNA: TGCAGCGTTGAGCCCGGCGGCTCCTACGAGCAGTACTTC
clone size: -; J gene: TRBJ1-5; V gene: TRBV7-9; D gene: TRBD1; CDR3 length: 19; CDR3 protein: CASSFWGPEQGASNQPQHF; CDR3 DNA: TGTGCCAGCAGCTTTTGGGGCCCCGAACAGGGGGCCAGCAATCAGCCCCAGCATTTT
clone size: once; J gene: TRBJ2-7; V gene: TRBV9; D gene: -; CDR3 length: 13; CDR3 protein: CASSTFSRGEQYF; CDR3 DNA: TGTGCCAGCAGTACTTTCAGTCGGGGCGAGCAGTACTTC
clone size: -; J gene: TRBJ1-1; V gene: TRBV5-1; D gene: -; CDR3 length: 14; CDR3 protein: CASSLGAGNTEAFF; CDR3 DNA: TGCGCCAGCAGCTTGGGCGCAGGGAACACTGAAGCTTTCTTT
clone size: -; J gene: TRBJ1-6; V gene: TRBV6-5; D gene: TRBD1; CDR3 length: 14; CDR3 protein: CASTRDRADSPLHF; CDR3 DNA: TGTGCCAGCACCAGAGACAGGGCTGATTCACCCCTCCACTTT
clone size: -; J gene: TRBJ1-3; V gene: TRBV5-6; D gene: -; CDR3 length: 14; CDR3 protein: CASSSTGAGNTIYF; CDR3 DNA: TGTGCCAGCAGCTCGACAGGTGCTGGAAACACCATATATTTT
clone size: few; J gene: TRBJ2-7; V gene: TRBV21-1; D gene: -; CDR3 length: 15; CDR3 protein: CASREDRVRSYEQYF; CDR3 DNA: TGTGCCAGCAGGGAAGACAGGGTTCGTTCCTACGAGCAGTACTTC
clone size: -; J gene: TRBJ2-7; V gene: TRBV7-8; D gene: TRBD2; CDR3 length: 14; CDR3 protein: CASSLAASGYEQYF; CDR3 DNA: TGTGCCAGCAGCTTAGCTGCTAGCGGTTACGAGCAGTACTTC
clone size: -; J gene: TRBJ2-4; V gene: TRBV7-2; D gene: TRBD1; CDR3 length: 13; CDR3 protein: CASSSGQGNIQYF; CDR3 DNA: TGTGCCAGCAGTTCGGGACAGGGGAACATTCAGTACTTC
clone size: once; J gene: TRBJ1-6; V gene: TRBV7-8; D gene: -; CDR3 length: 15; CDR3 protein: CASSPGLIYNSPLHF; CDR3 DNA: TGTGCCAGCAGTCCGGGACTGATTTATAATTCACCCCTCCACTTT
clone size: -; J gene: TRBJ2-1; V gene: TRBV6-5; D gene: TRBD1; CDR3 length: 15; CDR3 protein: CASPPGTDLYNEQFF; CDR3 DNA: TGTGCCAGCCCCCCCGGGACAGATCTTTACAATGAGCAGTTCTTC
clone size: -; J gene: TRBJ2-5; V gene: TRBV9; D gene: TRBD2; CDR3 length: 16; CDR3 protein: CASSEDSGGGGETQYF; CDR3 DNA: TGTGCCAGCAGCGAGGACTCGGGCGGGGGGGGAGAGACCCAGTACTTC
clone size: -; J gene: TRBJ1-2; V gene: TRBV21-1; D gene: -; CDR3 length: 16; CDR3 protein: CASSKKDPRANYGYTF; CDR3 DNA: TGTGCCAGCAGCAAAAAAGACCCCAGGGCTAACTATGGCTACACCTTC
clone size: -; J gene: TRBJ1-6; V gene: TRBV10-1; D gene: -; CDR3 length: 13; CDR3 protein: CASSEGLLSPLHF; CDR3 DNA: TGCGCCAGCAGCGAAGGACTCCTTTCACCCCTCCACTTT
clone size: -; J gene: TRBJ2-5; V gene: TRBV2; D gene: -; CDR3 length: 16; CDR3 protein: CASVPVFQGRQETQYF; CDR3 DNA: TGTGCCAGCGTGCCCGTATTTCAGGGGAGACAAGAGACCCAGTACTTC
clone size: -; J gene: TRBJ2-7; V gene: TRBV5-6; D gene: TRBD1; CDR3 length: 14; CDR3 protein: CASSWGTGLNEQYF; CDR3 DNA: TGTGCCAGCAGCTGGGGGACAGGGTTAAACGAGCAGTACTTC
clone size: -; J gene: TRBJ2-4; V gene: TRBV9; D gene: TRBD2; CDR3 length: 18; CDR3 protein: CASSPPLAGGRAKNIQYF; CDR3 DNA: TGTGCCAGCAGCCCTCCACTAGCGGGGGGGCGCGCAAAAAACATTCAGTACTTC
clone size: -; J gene: TRBJ2-7; V gene: TRBV7-2; D gene: -; CDR3 length: 14; CDR3 protein: CASSATGSSYEQYF; CDR3 DNA: TGTGCCAGCAGCGCCACCGGGAGTTCTTACGAGCAGTACTTC
clone size: -; J gene: TRBJ1-4; V gene: TRBV19; D gene: -; CDR3 length: 15; CDR3 protein: CASSTAQGTYEKLFF; CDR3 DNA: TGTGCCAGTAGTACCGCACAGGGAACCTATGAAAAACTGTTTTTT
clone size: -; J gene: TRBJ1-5; V gene: TRBV28; D gene: -; CDR3 length: 14; CDR3 protein: CASSWGGGDQPQHF; CDR3 DNA: TGTGCCAGCAGTTGGGGAGGGGGGGATCAGCCCCAGCATTTT
clone size: few; J gene: TRBJ2-7; V gene: TRBV6-5; D gene: TRBD1; CDR3 length: 13; CDR3 protein: CASRRDRDYEQYF; CDR3 DNA: TGTGCCAGCAGACGAGACAGGGACTACGAGCAGTACTTC
clone size: -; J gene: TRBJ2-3; V gene: TRBV7-6; D gene: TRBD2; CDR3 length: 17; CDR3 protein: CASSRNLREGWDGTQYF; CDR3 DNA: TGTGCCAGCAGCCGAAACCTTCGGGAGGGCTGGGATGGTACGCAGTATTTT
clone size: -; J gene: TRBJ2-1; V gene: TRBV6-2/TRBV6-3; D gene: TRBD1; CDR3 length: 17; CDR3 protein: CASSYLSTGSIYNEQFF; CDR3 DNA: TGTGCCAGCAGTTACCTTTCGACAGGGTCAATATACAATGAGCAGTTCTTC
clone size: -; J gene: TRBJ2-1; V gene: TRBV15; D gene: TRBD2; CDR3 length: 16; CDR3 protein: CATSREWTSGNNEQFF; CDR3 DNA: TGTGCCACCAGCAGAGAATGGACTAGCGGGAACAATGAGCAGTTCTTC
clone size: -; J gene: TRBJ1-5; V gene: TRBV5-1; D gene: TRBD1; CDR3 length: 15; CDR3 protein: CASSPGQGRNQPQHF; CDR3 DNA: TGCGCCAGCAGCCCGGGACAGGGGCGCAATCAGCCCCAGCATTTT
clone size: -; J gene: TRBJ1-1; V gene: TRBV12-3/TRBV12-4; D gene: -; CDR3 length: 12; CDR3 protein: CASSPDALQAFF; CDR3 DNA: TGTGCCAGCAGTCCCGACGCACTACAAGCTTTCTTT
clone size: -; J gene: TRBJ2-1; V gene: TRBV7-3; D gene: TRBD2; CDR3 length: 19; CDR3 protein: CASSLMGPGGLRSYNEQFF; CDR3 DNA: TGTGCCAGCAGCTTAATGGGTCCGGGAGGGCTTCGGTCCTACAATGAGCAGTTCTTC
clone size: -; J gene: TRBJ1-5; V gene: TRBV19; D gene: -; CDR3 length: 15; CDR3 protein: CASSISSGENQPQHF; CDR3 DNA: TGTGCCAGTAGTATAAGCTCAGGGGAGAATCAGCCCCAGCATTTT